These T cell receptor beta chains were read from a single sample in a study of Ad26.COV2.S vaccination and SARS-CoV-2 variants. Method: immunoSEQ multiplex PCR; TCRdb's copy keeps in-frame clones and lacks some. Of about 400,000 clones detected, roughly 90% appear once; the ten largest clones hold under 2%. The sequencing here drew on peripheral blood, taken in a trial of Ad26.COV2.S vaccine versus placebo. These receptors were obtained from a person aged 18 to 65 who received the Ad26.COV2.S COVID-19 vaccine or a placebo. Both conserved end residues are part of each CDR3. The order of the fields is D gene, clone size, V gene, J gene, CDR3 protein, CDR3 DNA. A D gene is named only where the DNA matches it firmly. Clone size is not always given. Where it is, it says once, few, many or a class for expanded clones.

-	-	TRBV7-6	TRBJ1-2	CASSPRPPTAYSYGYTF	TGTGCCAGCAGCCCACGACCCCCCACAGCGTACTCCTATGGCTACACCTTC
-	-	TRBV18	TRBJ2-7	CASSPPDILRSYEQYF	TGTGCCAGCTCACCACCGGACATTCTACGTTCCTACGAGCAGTACTTC
-	-	TRBV5-1	TRBJ1-6	CASSLSLLRQAYNSPLHF	TGCGCCAGCAGCTTGAGTTTGCTGAGACAGGCCTATAATTCACCCCTCCACTTT
-	-	TRBV5-8	TRBJ1-2	CASSLGEAGFTYGYTF	TGTGCCAGCAGCTTGGGTGAAGCAGGGTTTACCTATGGCTACACCTTC
-	-	TRBV5-8	TRBJ1-1	CASSLWALNTEAFF	TGTGCCAGCAGCTTGTGGGCTCTTAACACTGAAGCTTTCTTT
TRBD1	once	TRBV7-9	TRBJ2-1	CASSSALRRGLYNEQFF	TGTGCCAGCAGCTCCGCGCTTCGCAGGGGGCTCTACAATGAGCAGTTCTTC
-	-	TRBV5-1	TRBJ1-6	CASARQYNSPLHF	TGCGCCAGCGCCCGACAGTATAATTCACCCCTCCACTTT
-	once	TRBV27	TRBJ1-1	CASSPLGGGTEAFF	TGTGCCAGCAGCCCCTTAGGAGGGGGCACTGAAGCTTTCTTT
-	-	TRBV28	TRBJ1-2	CASSLQGTYGYTF	TGTGCCAGCAGTTTACAGGGAACCTATGGCTACACCTTC
-	-	TRBV19	TRBJ1-5	CASSTIRTLLADNQPQHF	TGTGCCAGTAGTACAATACGGACCCTCCTGGCGGACAATCAGCCCCAGCATTTT
-	-	TRBV18	TRBJ1-2	CASSPIMQGNYGYTF	TGTGCCAGCTCACCAATCATGCAGGGGAACTATGGCTACACCTTC
TRBD1	-	TRBV4-3	TRBJ2-5	CASSQAGTGGETQYF	TGCGCCAGCAGCCAAGCCGGGACAGGGGGAGAGACCCAGTACTTC
TRBD1	once	TRBV5-5	TRBJ1-5	CASSPTGGNQPQHF	TGTGCCAGCAGCCCGACAGGGGGCAATCAGCCCCAGCATTTT
-	-	TRBV5-1	TRBJ2-2	CASSLGGKGSGELFF	TGCGCCAGCAGCTTGGGCGGGAAGGGATCCGGGGAGCTGTTTTTT
-	-	TRBV27	TRBJ2-2	CASRTRVYTGELFF	TGTGCCAGCCGAACTAGGGTTTACACCGGGGAGCTGTTTTTT
TRBD2	-	TRBV19	TRBJ2-2	CASTRAGLAGRNTGELFF	TGTGCCAGTACCAGGGCAGGACTAGCGGGGAGGAACACCGGGGAGCTGTTTTTT
-	-	TRBV5-6	TRBJ1-2	CASSLSWPFHGYTF	TGTGCCAGCAGCTTGTCCTGGCCGTTTCATGGCTACACCTTC
-	-	TRBV12-3/TRBV12-4	TRBJ1-2	CASSSGWDYGYTF	TGTGCCAGCAGTTCGGGGTGGGACTATGGCTACACCTTC
-	-	TRBV6-6	TRBJ1-5	CATRGAFLQPQHF	TGTGCCACCCGAGGGGCTTTCCTCCAGCCCCAGCATTTT
-	-	TRBV4-1	TRBJ1-4	CASSQVGPGTNEKLFF	TGCGCCAGCAGCCAAGTTGGACCGGGGACTAATGAAAAACTGTTTTTT
-	-	TRBV15	TRBJ1-2	CATSRSDSYGYTF	TGTGCCACCAGCAGATCAGACAGCTATGGCTACACCTTC
-	-	TRBV15	TRBJ1-1	CATSHLRVEVTEAFF	TGTGCCACCAGCCACCTCCGGGTGGAGGTCACTGAAGCTTTCTTT
-	-	TRBV5-1	TRBJ2-7	CASSLVWGRYEQYF	TGCGCCAGCAGCTTGGTTTGGGGACGCTACGAGCAGTACTTC
-	once	TRBV6-1	TRBJ1-3	CASSEKYRVTGNTIYF	TGTGCCAGCAGTGAAAAGTACAGGGTAACTGGAAACACCATATATTTT
-	-	TRBV20-1	TRBJ1-1	CSASQVTGVWNTEAFF	TGCAGTGCTAGTCAGGTTACCGGAGTATGGAACACTGAAGCTTTCTTT
TRBD1	-	TRBV30	TRBJ2-4	CALRTGGEWNIQYF	TGTGCCCTTAGGACAGGGGGGGAGTGGAACATTCAGTACTTC
-	once	TRBV2	TRBJ2-1	CASSEIDVGGNEQFF	TGTGCCAGCAGTGAAATTGACGTAGGGGGCAATGAGCAGTTCTTC
-	-	TRBV2	TRBJ2-6	CASLPGSGANVLTF	TGTGCCAGTTTACCGGGGAGTGGGGCCAACGTCCTGACTTTC
-	-	TRBV28	TRBJ1-2	CASSLGLYGYTF	TGTGCCAGCAGTTTGGGTCTCTATGGCTACACCTTC
-	-	TRBV5-1	TRBJ2-5	CASSLVPAGRSQETQYF	TGCGCCAGCAGCTTGGTACCGGCAGGACGGAGCCAAGAGACCCAGTACTTC
TRBD1	-	TRBV10-3	TRBJ1-3	CAISESRGHSGNTIYF	TGTGCCATCAGTGAGTCGAGGGGGCACTCGGGAAACACCATATATTTT
TRBD2	-	TRBV5-4	TRBJ2-1	CASSPAGDSYNEQFF	TGTGCCAGCAGTCCTGCGGGGGACTCCTACAATGAGCAGTTCTTC
-	once	TRBV30	TRBJ1-2	CAWNSHYGYTF	TGTGCCTGGAACAGCCACTATGGCTACACCTTC
TRBD1	-	TRBV6-2/TRBV6-3	TRBJ1-3	CASSFGQGATGNTIYF	TGTGCCAGCAGTTTCGGACAGGGGGCCACTGGAAACACCATATATTTT
-	-	TRBV5-6	TRBJ2-7	CASSFQSYEQYF	TGTGCCAGCAGCTTTCAATCCTACGAGCAGTACTTC
-	-	TRBV18	TRBJ2-3	CASSPNRGTDTQYF	TGTGCCAGCTCACCAAATCGGGGCACAGATACGCAGTATTTT
-	once	TRBV30	TRBJ2-3	CAWSVWGTDTQYF	TGTGCCTGGAGTGTATGGGGAACAGATACGCAGTATTTT
-	-	TRBV18	TRBJ2-7	CASSRAKADSSYEQYF	TGTGCCAGCTCACGGGCCAAAGCAGATAGCTCCTACGAGCAGTACTTC
-	-	TRBV6-5	TRBJ1-1	CASMAQTGGTAFF	TGTGCCAGCATGGCACAAACGGGGGGGACAGCTTTCTTT
-	-	TRBV18	TRBJ1-3	CASSPLPGGAAGNTIYF	TGTGCCAGCTCACCACTCCCTGGGGGGGCCGCTGGAAACACCATATATTTT
TRBD1	-	TRBV19	TRBJ1-2	CASSSLTGYGYTF	TGTGCCAGTAGTAGCTTGACAGGGTATGGCTACACCTTC
TRBD1	-	TRBV28	TRBJ1-1	CASSSGLTGDTEAFF	TGTGCCAGCAGTTCGGGGTTGACAGGGGACACTGAAGCTTTCTTT
-	-	TRBV3-1/TRBV3-2	TRBJ1-1	CASTRSLNTEAFF	TGTGCCAGCACACGGTCCCTGAACACTGAAGCTTTCTTT
-	-	TRBV28	TRBJ1-6	CASRPQGTYNSPLHF	TGTGCCAGCAGACCTCAGGGGACCTATAATTCACCCCTCCACTTT
TRBD1	-	TRBV5-6	TRBJ1-4	CASSGTGWGRTNEKLFF	TGTGCCAGCAGCGGGACAGGTTGGGGGAGGACTAATGAAAAACTGTTTTTT
-	-	TRBV18	TRBJ2-7	CASSPMRGQAYEQYF	TGTGCCAGCTCACCCATGCGGGGGCAAGCCTACGAGCAGTACTTC
-	-	TRBV28	TRBJ1-5	CASSAVGVRNQPQHF	TGTGCCAGCAGTGCCGTCGGGGTCCGCAATCAGCCCCAGCATTTT
-	-	TRBV2	TRBJ2-7	CASKVNTAYEQYF	TGTGCCAGCAAAGTTAACACGGCCTACGAGCAGTACTTC
TRBD1	-	TRBV18	TRBJ1-4	CASSPLVTGGREKLFF	TGTGCCAGCTCACCACTCGTGACAGGGGGACGGGAAAAACTGTTTTTT
-	-	TRBV24-1	TRBJ2-2	CATSDPRRGTGELFF	TGTGCCACCAGTGATCCACGCCGGGGCACCGGGGAGCTGTTTTTT
-	-	TRBV27	TRBJ2-7	CASSSHRKSYEQYF	TGTGCCAGCAGTTCCCACAGGAAGTCCTACGAGCAGTACTTC
-	once	TRBV19	TRBJ1-3	CASSTGTNTIYF	TGTGCCAGTAGTACAGGGACAAACACCATATATTTT
TRBD2	few	TRBV9	TRBJ2-1	CASSGSPGLAGDSYNEQFF	TGTGCCAGCAGCGGAAGCCCGGGACTAGCGGGGGACTCCTACAATGAGCAGTTCTTC
-	-	TRBV30	TRBJ1-2	CAWSVRPRGQGVVGYTF	TGTGCCTGGAGTGTACGTCCCCGGGGCCAGGGCGTAGTTGGCTACACCTTC